Sequencing of this T cell receptor beta chain was carried out in a study of glioma-infiltrating T cells after dendritic cell vaccination. Trimming stripped 4 bases from V and 4 bases from J, with 12 bases between. The CDR3 loop spans 13 amino acids. The germline CDR1 and CDR2 sequences are SGHDT and YYEEEE. No glioblastoma patient carried an isocitrate dehydrogenase mutation. The immunoSEQ assay amplified TCRB CDR3 from up to 2 ug DNA. Only in-frame clones appear in the TCRdb table, and some are missing; sequencing was by immunoSEQ multiplex PCR. The sample has 95,000 or so clones, more than 75% seen once; the top ten hold roughly 2.9%.

Sequences were derived from blood, sampled before dendritic cell vaccination. V usage is TRBV5-6 and J usage is TRBJ2-7, with D possibly being TRBD1 (5 bases). The TCR sequence derives from a human donor with glioblastoma. The CDR3 DNA reads TGTGCCAGCAGCCTCGACAGAAGTTACGAGCAGTACTTC. It yields the protein CASSLDRSYEQYF. The full variable domain, with the rest looked up from reference TRBV5-6 and TRBJ2-7, is DAGVTQSPTHLIKTRGQQVTLRCSPKSGHDTVSWYQQALGQGPQFIFQYYEEEERQRGNFPDRFSGHQFPNYSSELNVNALLLGDSALYLCASSLDRSYEQYFGPGTRLTVT.